This TCR beta chain stems from a study of T cell repertoires in ileal Crohn's disease. Study-wide context: Every patient was operated on for stricturing (about 60%) or penetrating (approximately 40%) complications. Thiopurines (11) or anti-TNF agents (18) were given postoperatively to about half. General study points: Every patient over 26.8% clonality showed endoscopic recurrence.

V dropped 3 bases and J dropped 12; count of bases not matched to a gene: 13. The CDR3 length is 14 residues. The germline CDR1 and CDR2 sequences are MNHNS and SASEGT. Details on this clone: Its antigen is not known.

TCRB immunosequencing input was roughly 490 nanograms of biopsy DNA per sample. Libraries were prepared by immunoSEQ multiplex PCR; TCRdb keeps only in-frame clonotypes and omits some of them. The data hold approximately 17,000 clones, with 80% to 90% observed a single time. The receptor comes from an adult with Crohn's disease. What was sequenced was ileal tissue. The V call is TRBV6-1, the J call TRBJ1-1; the match to TRBD1 covers 7 bases. Here the CDR3 DNA reads TGTGCCAGCAGTGACCGGGGGACAGTCCGCGGATCTTTCTTT. Its translation is CASSDRGTVRGSFF.